This is a list of T cell receptor beta chains from one sample in a study of CD4 T cell repertoires in COVID-19. The assay was immunoSEQ multiplex PCR, and TCRdb's table has in-frame clones only and misses some. Of approximately 79,000 clones listed, about 83% are singletons. The sample consisted of CD4+ T cells from peripheral blood, taken after recovery from COVID-19. The receptors come from a human donor who had COVID-19. Each CDR3 is given with its conserved first and last residue. Fields, in order: CDR3 length, clone size, J gene, D gene, V gene, CDR3 protein, CDR3 DNA. D genes are given only for firm matches. For some rows the clone size is stated as once, few or many, or as a class when expanded; others skip it.

>14|NA|TRBJ2-1|NA|TRBV7-2
CASSLEGSKNEQFF
TGTGCCAGCAGCTTAGAGGGTAGCAAGAATGAGCAGTTCTTC
>12|NA|TRBJ2-5|NA|TRBV7-6
CASSLDQETQYF
TGTGCCAGCAGCTTAGACCAAGAGACCCAGTACTTC
>14|NA|TRBJ2-3|TRBD2|TRBV7-9
CAGLTSGSTDTQYF
TGTGCCGGCCTAACTAGCGGAAGCACAGATACGCAGTATTTT
>13|NA|TRBJ1-2|NA|TRBV5-4
CASTPLINYGYTF
TGTGCCAGCACCCCCCTAATTAACTATGGCTACACCTTC
>18|NA|TRBJ2-5|TRBD2|TRBV7-2
CASSLRGLAGGPKETQYF
TGTGCCAGCAGCTTACGGGGACTAGCGGGGGGGCCGAAAGAGACCCAGTACTTC
>13|NA|TRBJ2-7|NA|TRBV11-3
CASSFSWGNEQYF
TGTGCCAGCAGCTTTAGTTGGGGCAACGAGCAGTACTTC
>15|NA|TRBJ1-5|NA|TRBV7-2
CASSLGPLRGEPQHF
TGTGCCAGCAGCTTAGGCCCCCTAAGGGGGGAGCCCCAGCATTTT
>15|once|TRBJ1-6|NA|TRBV11-2
CASSLRGEYNSPLHF
TGTGCCAGCAGCTTAAGGGGCGAGTATAATTCACCCCTCCACTTT
>17|NA|TRBJ2-2|TRBD2|TRBV4-1
CASSQPKLAGHTGELFF
TGCGCCAGCAGCCAACCAAAACTAGCGGGACACACCGGGGAGCTGTTTTTT
>13|NA|TRBJ1-1|NA|TRBV19
CASSIGQRGEAFF
TGTGCCAGTAGTATTGGACAGCGGGGTGAAGCTTTCTTT
>14|NA|TRBJ2-6|NA|TRBV6-5
CASRIGRGANVLTF
TGTGCCAGCAGGATAGGGCGCGGGGCCAACGTCCTGACTTTC
>16|NA|TRBJ2-3|TRBD1|TRBV28
CASSSPRDRGLVTQYF
TGTGCCAGCAGCTCACCCCGGGACAGGGGACTAGTTACGCAGTATTTT
>17|once|TRBJ2-2|NA|TRBV27
CASRPAGPLSNTGELFF
TGTGCCAGCAGACCCGCGGGACCGCTCTCGAACACCGGGGAGCTGTTTTTT
>14|NA|TRBJ1-1|NA|TRBV10-2
CASLEGNLNTEAFF
TGCGCCAGCCTAGAAGGGAATTTGAACACTGAAGCTTTCTTT
>15|NA|TRBJ1-1|NA|TRBV7-8
CASSLFGEGSTEAFF
TGTGCCAGCAGCTTATTCGGGGAAGGTAGCACTGAAGCTTTCTTT
>16|NA|TRBJ2-5|TRBD2|TRBV5-1
CASSLDGRPGEETQYF
TGCGCCAGCAGCTTGGACGGGAGGCCGGGGGAAGAGACCCAGTACTTC
>14|NA|TRBJ1-4|TRBD1|TRBV27
CASSSPGQGEKLFF
TGTGCCAGCAGTTCTCCGGGACAGGGTGAAAAACTGTTTTTT
>15|once|TRBJ1-6|TRBD1|TRBV6-5
CASSPRDRGNSPLHF
TGTGCCAGCAGCCCCCGGGACAGGGGCAATTCACCCCTCCACTTT
>17|NA|TRBJ2-5|NA|TRBV4-2
CASSHSGDFGSAETQYF
TGTGCCAGCAGCCACTCTGGGGACTTCGGTTCGGCGGAGACCCAGTACTTC
>14|NA|TRBJ2-3|NA|TRBV10-2
CASSDLTAADTQYF
TGCGCCAGCAGTGATCTTACAGCCGCAGATACGCAGTATTTT
>12|NA|TRBJ1-1|NA|TRBV11-2
CASSALRGEAFF
TGTGCCAGCAGTGCTTTGAGAGGTGAAGCTTTCTTT
>14|NA|TRBJ2-7|NA|TRBV5-4
CASSLESQSYEQYF
TGTGCCAGCAGCTTGGAGTCACAGTCCTACGAGCAGTACTTC
>14|NA|TRBJ2-3|NA|TRBV4-1
CASSQGRNTDTQYF
TGCGCCAGCAGCCAAGGGCGGAACACAGATACGCAGTATTTT
>19|once|TRBJ2-3|TRBD2|TRBV7-2
CASSLAHGTSGRARDTQYF
TGTGCCAGCAGCTTAGCGCACGGGACTAGCGGGAGGGCGAGAGATACGCAGTATTTT
>14|NA|TRBJ1-1|NA|TRBV6-5
CASTDPQLYTEAFF
TGTGCCAGCACGGACCCACAACTATACACTGAAGCTTTCTTT
>11|NA|TRBJ1-2|NA|TRBV21-1
CASSKVGVRTF
TGTGCCAGCAGCAAAGTTGGGGTGAGGACCTTC
>15|NA|TRBJ2-7|NA|TRBV11-2
CASSLDLPGIHEQYF
TGTGCCAGCAGCTTAGATTTGCCCGGGATCCACGAGCAGTACTTC
>14|NA|TRBJ1-2|NA|TRBV7-2
CASSSRLTDYGYTF
TGTGCCAGCAGCTCCCGGCTAACAGACTATGGCTACACCTTC
>13|NA|TRBJ1-6|NA|TRBV2
CASTGRSYSPLHF
TGTGCCAGCACCGGACGGTCGTATTCACCCCTCCACTTT
>17|NA|TRBJ1-2|TRBD1|TRBV18
CASSPPARTGDNYGYTF
TGTGCCAGCTCACCACCGGCTAGGACAGGGGATAACTATGGCTACACCTTC
>13|once|TRBJ1-1|NA|TRBV11-3
CASSLNRGSEAFF
TGTGCCAGCAGCCTTAATAGAGGATCTGAAGCTTTCTTT
>14|NA|TRBJ1-1|NA|TRBV25-1
CASSERRENTEAFF
TGTGCCAGCAGTGAAAGGCGGGAGAACACTGAAGCTTTCTTT
>15|NA|TRBJ1-1|TRBD1|TRBV2
CASSVREQGSTEAFF
TGTGCCAGCAGTGTGAGGGAACAGGGGAGCACTGAAGCTTTCTTT
>15|NA|TRBJ2-1|TRBD2|TRBV6-1
CASSEILADYNEQFF
TGTGCCAGCAGTGAAATACTAGCGGACTACAATGAGCAGTTCTTC
>16|once|TRBJ1-2|TRBD1|TRBV15
CATSRDSGTGVGGYTF
TGTGCCACCAGCAGAGATTCCGGGACAGGGGTAGGGGGCTACACCTTC
>11|NA|TRBJ2-7|NA|TRBV2
CASSVEFEQYF
TGTGCCAGCAGTGTGGAGTTCGAGCAGTACTTC
>17|NA|TRBJ2-6|NA|TRBV18
CASSPPGTNSGANVLTF
TGTGCCAGCTCACCACCAGGGACAAACTCTGGGGCCAACGTCCTGACTTTC
>14|once|TRBJ1-1|NA|TRBV27
CASRLGRASAEAFF
TGTGCCAGCAGACTGGGGAGGGCTTCAGCTGAAGCTTTCTTT
>15|NA|TRBJ1-6|NA|TRBV5-1
CASSLVAELNSPLHF
TGCGCCAGCAGCTTGGTTGCAGAGCTCAATTCACCCCTCCACTTT
>16|NA|TRBJ2-6|TRBD1|TRBV28
CASSEGTGVGANVLTF
TGTGCCAGCAGCGAGGGGACAGGGGTTGGGGCCAACGTCCTGACTTTC
>16|few|TRBJ1-5|TRBD1|TRBV2
CASSEAGTGEGQPQHF
TGTGCCAGCAGTGAAGCGGGTACAGGGGAAGGGCAGCCCCAGCATTTT
>13|NA|TRBJ1-2|NA|TRBV19
CASMGRNSYGYTF
TGTGCCAGTATGGGACGGAATTCCTATGGCTACACCTTC
>15|NA|TRBJ2-3|NA|TRBV6-5
CASSYSQGITDTQYF
TGTGCCAGCAGTTACTCGCAGGGTATCACAGATACGCAGTATTTT
>15|NA|TRBJ2-3|TRBD2|TRBV5-1
CASSFSGSLTDTQYF
TGCGCCAGCAGCTTTAGCGGGAGTCTGACAGATACGCAGTATTTT
>14|NA|TRBJ2-5|NA|TRBV5-8
CASSLVTDQETQYF
TGTGCCAGCAGCTTGGTGACAGATCAAGAGACCCAGTACTTC
>16|NA|TRBJ1-1|NA|TRBV5-1
CASSPKTSDVYTEAFF
TGCGCCAGCAGCCCCAAAACTTCGGACGTTTACACTGAAGCTTTCTTT
>15|NA|TRBJ1-5|NA|TRBV15
CATSGIRGGNQPQHF
TGTGCCACCAGCGGAATCAGAGGGGGCAATCAGCCCCAGCATTTT
>15|once|TRBJ2-3|NA|TRBV2
CASSEEVRSTDTQYF
TGTGCCAGCAGTGAAGAGGTCAGAAGCACAGATACGCAGTATTTT